This TCR beta chain came from a study of cytomegalovirus exposure and HLA in healthy donors. Study observations and caveats: A missense DCLRE1C variant was associated with V- and J-gene trimming of TCR beta chains in a later analysis, and an independent cohort replicated the association.

The CDR3 loop spans 16 amino acids. The germline CDR1 and CDR2 sequences are SGHNT and YENEEA. On this clone: Its target is unknown. At one boundary the junction diverges from the germline segment, which might be a read error.

Primers included in the PCR were 60 Vbeta and 13 Jbeta primers. Data came from immunoSEQ multiplex PCR; TCRdb stores just in-frame clones and leaves some out. Here the sample spans around 160,000 clones, approximately 88% being singletons. The receptor was derived from a woman between 18 and 30 years old in good health and CMV-seronegative. The rearrangement uses TRBV11-3 and TRBJ2-6; TRBD1 might be the D (5 bases). What was sequenced was PBMCs. CDR3 in amino acids: CASSFQTASGANGLTF. CDR3 nucleotide sequence: TGTGCCAGCAGCTTCCAAACGGCCTCTGGGGCCAACGGCCTGACTTTC.